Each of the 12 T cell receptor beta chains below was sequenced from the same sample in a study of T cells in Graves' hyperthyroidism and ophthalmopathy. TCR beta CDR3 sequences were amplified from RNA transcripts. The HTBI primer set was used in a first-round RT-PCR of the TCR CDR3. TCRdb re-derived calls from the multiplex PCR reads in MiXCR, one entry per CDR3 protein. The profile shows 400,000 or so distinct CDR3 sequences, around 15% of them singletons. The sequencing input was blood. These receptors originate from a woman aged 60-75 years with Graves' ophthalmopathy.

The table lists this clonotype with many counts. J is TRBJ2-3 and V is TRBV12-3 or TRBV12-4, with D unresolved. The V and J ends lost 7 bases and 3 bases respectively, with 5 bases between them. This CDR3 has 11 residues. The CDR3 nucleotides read TGTGCCAGCATTCGAACAGATACGCAGTATTTT. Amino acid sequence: CASIRTDTQYF.

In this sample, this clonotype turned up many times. CDR3 coding DNA: TGTGCCAGCTCTCCCAGCGGGACCAACACCGGGGAGCTGTTTTTT. This encodes CASSPSGTNTGELFF. The V and J genes are TRBV18 and TRBJ2-2; 7 bases align to TRBD2. CDR3 length: 15 amino acids. Germline assignment: CDR1 KGHSH and CDR2 LQKENI. V shed 6 bases and J 2 bases; nucleotides not matched to a gene: 6.

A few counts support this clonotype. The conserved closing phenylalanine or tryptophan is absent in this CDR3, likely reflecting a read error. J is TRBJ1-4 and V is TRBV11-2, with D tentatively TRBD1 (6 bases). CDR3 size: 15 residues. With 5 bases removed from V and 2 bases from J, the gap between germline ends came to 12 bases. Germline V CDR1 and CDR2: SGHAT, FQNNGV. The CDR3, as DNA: TGTGCCAGCAGCATATACAGGGAGACTAATGAAAAACTGTTTCTT. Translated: CASSIYRETNEKLFL.

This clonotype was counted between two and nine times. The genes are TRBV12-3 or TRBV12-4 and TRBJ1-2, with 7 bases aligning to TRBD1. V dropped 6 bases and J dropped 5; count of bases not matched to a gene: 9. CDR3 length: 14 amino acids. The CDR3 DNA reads TGTGCCAGCAGGTCTACGGGACAGCCATATGGCTACACCTTC. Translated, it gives CASRSTGQPYGYTF.

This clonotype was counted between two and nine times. CDR3 protein: CASIDTLYADTQYF. For the CDR3, the DNA is TGTGCCAGCATCGATACACTTTACGCAGATACGCAGTATTTT. The chain links TRBV28 to TRBJ2-3; D remains ambiguous. The V end was cut by 7 bases, the J end by 4 bases, with 15 bases between. Per germline, CDR1 MDHEN and CDR2 SYDVKM. This CDR3 is built from 14 residues.

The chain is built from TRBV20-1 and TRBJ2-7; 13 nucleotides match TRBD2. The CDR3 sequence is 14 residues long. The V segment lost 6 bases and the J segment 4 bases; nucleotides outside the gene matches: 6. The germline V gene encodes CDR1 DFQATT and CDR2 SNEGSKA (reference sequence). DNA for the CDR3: TGCAGTGCCCCCGGGACTAGCGGGAAATACGAGCAGTACTTC. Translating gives CSAPGTSGKYEQYF.

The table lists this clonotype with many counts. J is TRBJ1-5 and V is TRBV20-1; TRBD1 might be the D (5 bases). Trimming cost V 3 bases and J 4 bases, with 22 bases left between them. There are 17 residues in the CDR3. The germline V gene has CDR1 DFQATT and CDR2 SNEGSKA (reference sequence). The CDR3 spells CSASQSQRWGRNQPQHF. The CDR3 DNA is TGCAGTGCTAGCCAAAGCCAGCGATGGGGGAGAAATCAGCCCCAGCATTTT.

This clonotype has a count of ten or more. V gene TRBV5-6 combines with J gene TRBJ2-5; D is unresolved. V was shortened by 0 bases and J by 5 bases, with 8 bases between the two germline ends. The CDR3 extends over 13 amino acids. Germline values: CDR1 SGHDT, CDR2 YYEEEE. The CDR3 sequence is CASSLANWETQYF. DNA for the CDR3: TGTGCCAGCAGCTTGGCCAACTGGGAGACCCAGTACTTC.

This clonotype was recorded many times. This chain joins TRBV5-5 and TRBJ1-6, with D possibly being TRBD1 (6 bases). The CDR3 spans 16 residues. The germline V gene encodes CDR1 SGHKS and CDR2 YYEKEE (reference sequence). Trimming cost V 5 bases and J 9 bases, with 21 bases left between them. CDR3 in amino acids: CASSPDYGTNVSPLHF. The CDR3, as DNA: TGTGCCAGCAGTCCAGATTACGGGACAAACGTTTCACCCCTCCACTTT.

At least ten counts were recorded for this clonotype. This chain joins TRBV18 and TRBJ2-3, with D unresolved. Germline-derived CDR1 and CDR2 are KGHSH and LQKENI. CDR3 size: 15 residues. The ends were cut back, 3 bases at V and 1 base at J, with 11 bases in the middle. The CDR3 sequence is CASSPRQPGTDTQYF. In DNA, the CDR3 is TGTGCCAGCTCACCGAGGCAGCCTGGCACAGATACGCAGTATTTT.

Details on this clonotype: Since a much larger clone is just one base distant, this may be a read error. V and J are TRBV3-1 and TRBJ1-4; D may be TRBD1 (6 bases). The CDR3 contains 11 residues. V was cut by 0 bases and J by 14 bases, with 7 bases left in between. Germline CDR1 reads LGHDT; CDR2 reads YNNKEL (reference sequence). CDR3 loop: CASSQEGHLFF. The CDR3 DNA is TGTGCCAGCAGCCAAGAGGGACATCTGTTTTTT.

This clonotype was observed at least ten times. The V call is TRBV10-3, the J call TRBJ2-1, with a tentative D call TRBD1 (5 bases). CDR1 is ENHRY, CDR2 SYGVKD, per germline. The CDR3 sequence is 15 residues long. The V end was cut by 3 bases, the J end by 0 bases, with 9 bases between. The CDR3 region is CAISERGSSYNEQFF. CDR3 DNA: TGTGCCATCAGTGAAAGGGGCAGCTCCTACAATGAGCAGTTCTTC.